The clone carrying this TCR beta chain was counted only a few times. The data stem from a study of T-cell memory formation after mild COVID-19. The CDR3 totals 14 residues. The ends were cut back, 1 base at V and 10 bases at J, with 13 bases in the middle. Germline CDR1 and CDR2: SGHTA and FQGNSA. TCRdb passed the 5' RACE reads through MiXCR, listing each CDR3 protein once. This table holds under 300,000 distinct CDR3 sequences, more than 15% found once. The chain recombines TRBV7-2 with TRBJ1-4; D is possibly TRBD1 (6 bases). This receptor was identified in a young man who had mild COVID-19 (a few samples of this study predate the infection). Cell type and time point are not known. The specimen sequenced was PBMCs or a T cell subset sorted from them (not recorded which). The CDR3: CASSLDREIGKLFF. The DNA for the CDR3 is TGTGCCAGCAGCTTAGACAGGGAAATCGGAAAACTGTTTTTT.